This is a list of T cell receptor beta chains from one sample in a study of cytomegalovirus exposure and HLA in healthy donors. Only in-frame clones appear in the TCRdb table, and some are missing; sequencing was by immunoSEQ multiplex PCR. The table has about 160,000 clones, about four fifths seen once. The sequencing input was PBMCs. The receptors come from a girl aged 10 to 17 in good health and CMV-seropositive. CDR3s include the opening cysteine and the closing phenylalanine or tryptophan. The order of the fields is clone size, V gene, J gene, D gene, CDR3 protein, CDR3 DNA. D genes are given only for firm matches. For some rows the clone size is stated as once, few or many, or as a class when expanded; others skip it.

-	TRBV18	TRBJ2-6	TRBD1	CASSPQGTGGAVGANVLTF	TGTGCCAGCTCACCACAAGGTACAGGGGGCGCAGTTGGGGCCAACGTCCTGACTTTC
-	TRBV27	TRBJ2-7	TRBD2	CASSFGLAGADQYF	TGTGCCAGCAGTTTCGGACTAGCGGGAGCCGACCAGTACTTC
-	TRBV5-6	TRBJ2-3	-	CASSAGRGANWDTQYF	TGTGCCAGCAGCGCCGGCCGTGGGGCCAACTGGGATACGCAGTATTTT
-	TRBV6-5	TRBJ1-4	-	CASSRTSAESKLFF	TGTGCCAGCAGTCGGACATCGGCCGAATCAAAACTGTTTTTT
-	TRBV19	TRBJ2-5	-	CASSPGTSRYQETQYF	TGTGCCAGTAGTCCCGGCACTAGCCGATACCAAGAGACCCAGTACTTC
-	TRBV15	TRBJ1-1	-	CATSSTGTLEAFF	TGTGCCACCAGCAGCACCGGGACACTTGAAGCTTTCTTT
once	TRBV18	TRBJ2-3	-	CASSPSPDTQYF	TGTGCCAGCTCACCAAGCCCAGATACGCAGTATTTT
-	TRBV9	TRBJ1-3	TRBD1	CASSVGDRSSGNTIYF	TGTGCCAGCAGCGTAGGGGACAGGAGCTCTGGAAACACCATATATTTT
-	TRBV29-1	TRBJ1-1	-	CSVWEPEAFF	TGCAGCGTTTGGGAGCCTGAAGCTTTCTTT
-	TRBV7-3	TRBJ2-3	-	CASGRGDTQYF	TGTGCCAGCGGGAGGGGGGATACGCAGTATTTT
-	TRBV2	TRBJ1-2	-	CASLLHTGFNYGYTF	TGTGCCAGCTTGCTACACACAGGCTTTAACTATGGCTACACCTTC
-	TRBV15	TRBJ2-3	TRBD2	CATQAGGVSTDTQYF	TGTGCCACCCAAGCGGGGGGCGTTTCGACAGATACGCAGTATTTT
once	TRBV28	TRBJ2-7	-	CASSVAGVSYEQYF	TGTGCCAGCAGTGTGGCGGGCGTCTCCTACGAGCAGTACTTC
few	TRBV27	TRBJ1-5	-	CASSLSNQPQHF	TGTGCCAGCAGCCTTAGCAATCAGCCCCAGCATTTT
-	TRBV11-2	TRBJ1-3	-	CASSSDRLSGNTIYF	TGTGCCAGCAGCTCCGACAGGCTCTCTGGAAACACCATATATTTT
-	TRBV6-5	TRBJ1-5	-	CASSRGSNQPQHF	TGTGCCAGCAGTAGGGGCAGCAATCAGCCCCAGCATTTT
-	TRBV30	TRBJ1-3	-	CAWSPRLSSGNTIYF	TGTGCCTGGAGTCCCCGACTAAGCTCTGGAAACACCATATATTTT
-	TRBV29-1	TRBJ1-2	-	CSVAGRNYGYTF	TGCAGCGTTGCAGGTCGTAACTATGGCTACACCTTC
-	TRBV7-6	TRBJ2-7	-	CASSLGTGSYEQYF	TGTGCCAGCAGCTTAGGCACAGGCTCCTACGAGCAGTACTTC
-	TRBV5-1	TRBJ2-5	-	CASSLPPELEETQYF	TGCGCCAGCAGCTTGCCCCCCGAGCTTGAAGAGACCCAGTACTTC
once	TRBV2	TRBJ2-7	-	CASCQGYEQYF	TGTGCCAGCTGTCAGGGCTACGAGCAGTACTTC
-	TRBV4-1	TRBJ2-3	TRBD1	CASSLSRDREMYF	TGCGCCAGCAGCCTCAGCCGGGACAGGGAAATGTATTTT
-	TRBV10-2	TRBJ2-1	-	CATSSTKYNEQFF	TGCGCCACCAGTTCTACTAAATACAATGAGCAGTTCTTC
-	TRBV2	TRBJ2-2	-	CASSEGLGALTGELFF	TGTGCCAGCAGTGAAGGGCTGGGGGCGTTGACCGGGGAGCTGTTTTTT
-	TRBV5-1	TRBJ2-5	TRBD1	CASSGDRGETQYF	TGCGCCAGCAGCGGGGACAGGGGAGAGACCCAGTACTTC
once	TRBV16	TRBJ1-2	-	CASSIEATNQGYGYTF	TGTGCCAGCAGCATAGAGGCCACCAACCAAGGCTATGGCTACACCTTC
few	TRBV28	TRBJ2-5	-	CASRKEYQETQYF	TGTGCCAGCAGGAAGGAGTATCAAGAGACCCAGTACTTC
few	TRBV28	TRBJ2-3	TRBD1	CASSLKTGGGDTQYF	TGTGCCAGCAGTTTGAAAACAGGGGGCGGCGATACGCAGTATTTT
-	TRBV7-2	TRBJ1-2	-	CASSSRPGRSDYGYTF	TGTGCCAGCAGCTCTCGCCCAGGGCGTTCAGACTATGGCTACACCTTC
-	TRBV7-8	TRBJ2-4	TRBD1	CASSLQPGTGKDIQYF	TGTGCCAGCAGCTTGCAGCCCGGGACAGGGAAGGACATTCAGTACTTC
few	TRBV28	TRBJ2-7	TRBD2	CASSSSRLAGAGEQYF	TGTGCCAGCAGTTCCTCCAGACTAGCGGGAGCCGGCGAGCAGTACTTC
-	TRBV2	TRBJ2-1	TRBD2	CASSSGLAGVGEQFF	TGTGCCAGCAGTTCGGGACTAGCGGGAGTAGGTGAGCAGTTCTTC
-	TRBV7-2	TRBJ1-1	-	CASSLMGAGNTEAFF	TGTGCCAGCAGCTTAATGGGAGCCGGGAACACTGAAGCTTTCTTT
-	TRBV7-2	TRBJ2-1	TRBD2	CASSLSGGSSYNEQFF	TGTGCCAGCAGCTTAAGCGGGGGGAGCTCCTACAATGAGCAGTTCTTC
-	TRBV6-6	TRBJ1-2	-	CASSYYPGSNYGYTF	TGTGCCAGCAGTTACTACCCAGGTTCTAACTATGGCTACACCTTC
once	TRBV7-8	TRBJ2-7	-	CASSLAEGGSYEQYF	TGTGCCAGCAGCTTAGCGGAGGGAGGCTCCTACGAGCAGTACTTC
-	TRBV28	TRBJ2-7	TRBD2	CASRSTRYSTSGGARGSYEQYF	TGTGCCAGCAGATCAACCCGCTACTCGACTAGCGGGGGAGCTCGAGGCTCCTACGAGCAGTACTTC
once	TRBV2	TRBJ1-1	TRBD1	CASSLQGPNTEAFF	TGTGCCAGCAGCCTACAGGGGCCTAACACTGAAGCTTTCTTT
-	TRBV30	TRBJ1-4	-	CAWSQAGDEKLFF	TGTGCCTGGAGTCAGGCAGGGGATGAAAAACTGTTTTTT
-	TRBV5-1	TRBJ2-1	TRBD1	CASSPVSTGQRFYNEQFF	TGCGCCAGCAGCCCCGTTTCCACGGGACAGCGATTCTACAATGAGCAGTTCTTC
-	TRBV9	TRBJ2-1	TRBD2	CASSVAGGPWVEQFF	TGTGCCAGCAGCGTAGCGGGGGGGCCTTGGGTAGAGCAGTTCTTC
-	TRBV28	TRBJ1-5	-	CASSLRFSQPQHF	TGTGCCAGCAGTTTACGGTTCTCTCAGCCCCAGCATTTT